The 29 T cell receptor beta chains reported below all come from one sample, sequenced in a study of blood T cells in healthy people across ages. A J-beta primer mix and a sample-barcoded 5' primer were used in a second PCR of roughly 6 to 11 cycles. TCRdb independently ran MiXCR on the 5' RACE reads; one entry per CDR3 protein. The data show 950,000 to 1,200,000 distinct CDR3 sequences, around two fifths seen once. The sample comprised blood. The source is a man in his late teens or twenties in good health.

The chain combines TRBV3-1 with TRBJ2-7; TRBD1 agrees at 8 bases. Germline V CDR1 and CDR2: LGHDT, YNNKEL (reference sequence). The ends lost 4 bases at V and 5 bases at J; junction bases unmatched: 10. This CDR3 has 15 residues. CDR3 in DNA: TGTGCCAGCAGCCCCAATGACAGGGGCACTCACGAGCAGTACTTC. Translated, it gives CASSPNDRGTHEQYF.

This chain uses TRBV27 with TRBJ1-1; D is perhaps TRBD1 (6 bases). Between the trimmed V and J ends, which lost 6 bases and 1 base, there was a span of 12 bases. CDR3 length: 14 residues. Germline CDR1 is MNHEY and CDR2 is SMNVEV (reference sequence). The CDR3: CASRPGHPNTEAFF. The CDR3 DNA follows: TGTGCCAGCAGGCCGGGACACCCGAACACTGAAGCTTTCTTT.

CDR3 sequence (DNA): TGCGCCAGCAGCCTACCGGGACCGAGAAAAGAGACCCAGTACTTC. The encoded protein is CASSLPGPRKETQYF. This rearrangement joins TRBV4-1 to TRBJ2-5; D possibly matches TRBD1 or TRBD2 (5 bases each). The germline V gene encodes CDR1 MGHRA and CDR2 YSYEKL. V lost 4 bases to trimming and J lost 3 bases, with 15 bases between them. The CDR3 is made up of 15 amino acids.

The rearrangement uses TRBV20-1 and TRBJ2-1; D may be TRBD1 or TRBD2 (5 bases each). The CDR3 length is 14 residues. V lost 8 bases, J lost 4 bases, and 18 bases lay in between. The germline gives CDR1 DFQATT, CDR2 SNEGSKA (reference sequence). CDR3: CSTTGWGSYNEQFF. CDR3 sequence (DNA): TGCAGTACTACCGGGTGGGGGAGTTACAATGAGCAGTTCTTC.

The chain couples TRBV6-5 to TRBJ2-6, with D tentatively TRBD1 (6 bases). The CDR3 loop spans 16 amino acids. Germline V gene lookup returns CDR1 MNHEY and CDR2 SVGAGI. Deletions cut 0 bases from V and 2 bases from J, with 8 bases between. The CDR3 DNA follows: TGTGCCAGCAGTTACTCGGCAGGGGCTGGGGCCAACGTCCTGACTTTC. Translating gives CASSYSAGAGANVLTF.

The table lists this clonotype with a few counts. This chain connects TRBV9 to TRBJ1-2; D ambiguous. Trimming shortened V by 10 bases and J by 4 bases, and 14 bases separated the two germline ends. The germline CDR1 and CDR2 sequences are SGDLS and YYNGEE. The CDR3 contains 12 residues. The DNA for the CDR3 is TGTGCCTCCAAAGACAATGGCTATGGCTACACCTTC. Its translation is CASKDNGYGYTF.

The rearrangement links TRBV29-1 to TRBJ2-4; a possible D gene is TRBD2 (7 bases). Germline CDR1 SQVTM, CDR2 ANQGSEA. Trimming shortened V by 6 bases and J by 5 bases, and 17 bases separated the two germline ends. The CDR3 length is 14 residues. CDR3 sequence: CSVRGGGIENIQYF. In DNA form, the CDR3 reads TGCAGCGTCCGTGGGGGGGGCATAGAAAACATTCAGTACTTC.

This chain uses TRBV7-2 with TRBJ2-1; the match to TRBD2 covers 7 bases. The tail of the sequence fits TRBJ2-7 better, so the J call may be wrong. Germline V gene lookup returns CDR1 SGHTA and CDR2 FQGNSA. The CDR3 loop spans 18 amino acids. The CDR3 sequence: CASRLTGGGVTSYNEQYF. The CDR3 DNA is TGTGCCAGCCGCCTTACGGGCGGGGGAGTAACCTCCTACAATGAGCAGTACTTC.

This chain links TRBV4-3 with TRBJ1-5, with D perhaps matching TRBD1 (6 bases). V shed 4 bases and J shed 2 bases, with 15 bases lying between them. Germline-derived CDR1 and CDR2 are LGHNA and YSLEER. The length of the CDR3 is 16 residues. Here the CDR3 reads CASSPAAGAGNQPQHF. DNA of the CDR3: TGCGCCAGCAGCCCCGCGGCAGGGGCCGGCAATCAGCCCCAGCATTTT.

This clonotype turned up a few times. CDR3 DNA: TGTGCCAGCAGCTTAGGGGTCCTAGGGGACCTTTACAATGAGCAGTTCTTC. Its translation: CASSLGVLGDLYNEQFF. V and J are TRBV11-3 and TRBJ2-1, with D perhaps TRBD1 or TRBD2 (5 bases each). The CDR3 totals 17 residues. Per the germline V gene, CDR1 is SGHNT and CDR2 is YENEEA. V was trimmed by 1 base and J by 4 bases, leaving 17 bases between them.

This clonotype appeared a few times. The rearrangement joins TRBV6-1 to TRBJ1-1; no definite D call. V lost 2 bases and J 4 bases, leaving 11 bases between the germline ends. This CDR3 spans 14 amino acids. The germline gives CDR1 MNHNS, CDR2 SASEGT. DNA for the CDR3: TGTGCCAGCAGTGAAAGCGGGGAGGGCACTGAAGCTTTCTTT. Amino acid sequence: CASSESGEGTEAFF.

CDR3 residues: CASSLAGNNYGYTF. For the CDR3, the DNA is TGTGCCAGCAGTTTAGCCGGAAATAACTATGGCTACACCTTC. V usage is TRBV28 and J usage is TRBJ1-2; D not resolved. V was pared by 2 bases and J by 1 base, with 8 bases between. The germline gives CDR1 MDHEN, CDR2 SYDVKM. CDR3 size: 14 residues.

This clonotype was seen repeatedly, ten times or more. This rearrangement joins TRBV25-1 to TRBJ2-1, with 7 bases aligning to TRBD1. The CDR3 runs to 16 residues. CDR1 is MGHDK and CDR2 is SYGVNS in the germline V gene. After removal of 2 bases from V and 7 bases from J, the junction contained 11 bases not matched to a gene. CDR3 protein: CASSETGTETMNEQFF. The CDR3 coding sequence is TGTGCCAGCAGTGAAACGGGGACAGAAACTATGAATGAGCAGTTCTTC.

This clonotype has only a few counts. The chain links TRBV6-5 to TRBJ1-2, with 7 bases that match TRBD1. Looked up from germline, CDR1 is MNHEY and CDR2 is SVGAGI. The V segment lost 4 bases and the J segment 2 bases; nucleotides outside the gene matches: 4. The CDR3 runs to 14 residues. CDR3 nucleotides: TGTGCCAGCAGTTCCCGGGACAGCAACTATGGCTACACCTTC. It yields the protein CASSSRDSNYGYTF.

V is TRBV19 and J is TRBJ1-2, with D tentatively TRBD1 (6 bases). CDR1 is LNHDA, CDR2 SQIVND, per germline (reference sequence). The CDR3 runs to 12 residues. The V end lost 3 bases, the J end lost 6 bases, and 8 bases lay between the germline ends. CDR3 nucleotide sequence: TGTGCCAGTAGTATGGACAGAGATGGCTACACCTTC. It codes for CASSMDRDGYTF.

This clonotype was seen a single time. DNA of the CDR3: TGCAGTGCTCCCCGGCGGGGGGTTGGCTACACCTTC. Translating gives CSAPRRGVGYTF. The chain couples TRBV20-1 to TRBJ1-2; D might be TRBD1 (5 bases). Germline V CDR1 and CDR2: DFQATT, SNEGSKA (reference sequence). V lost 5 bases and J 7 bases, leaving 14 bases between the germline ends. The CDR3 has 12 residues.

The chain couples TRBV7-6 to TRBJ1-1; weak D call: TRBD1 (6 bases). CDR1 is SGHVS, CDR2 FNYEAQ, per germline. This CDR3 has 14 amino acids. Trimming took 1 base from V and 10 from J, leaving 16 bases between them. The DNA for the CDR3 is TGTGCCAGCAGCTTAGAGCAGGGGCTGGGAGTAGCTTTCTTT. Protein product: CASSLEQGLGVAFF.

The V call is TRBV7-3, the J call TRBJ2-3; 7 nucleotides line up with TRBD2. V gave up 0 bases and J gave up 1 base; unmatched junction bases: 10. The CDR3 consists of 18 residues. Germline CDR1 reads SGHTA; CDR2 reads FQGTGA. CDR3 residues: CASSLTPRDYAGTDTQYF. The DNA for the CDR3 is TGTGCCAGCAGCTTAACTCCCCGGGACTACGCCGGCACAGATACGCAGTATTTT.

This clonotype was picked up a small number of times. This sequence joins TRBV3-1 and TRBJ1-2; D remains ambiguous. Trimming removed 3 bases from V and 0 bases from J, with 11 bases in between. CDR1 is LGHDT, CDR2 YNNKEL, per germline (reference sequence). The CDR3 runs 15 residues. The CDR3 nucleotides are TGTGCCAGCAGCCATCTGGGCGGATCTAACTATGGCTACACCTTC. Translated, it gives CASSHLGGSNYGYTF.

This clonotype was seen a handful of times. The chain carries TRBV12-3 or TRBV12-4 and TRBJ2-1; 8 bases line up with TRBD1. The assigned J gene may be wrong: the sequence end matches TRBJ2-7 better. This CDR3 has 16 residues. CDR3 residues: CASSLLGTGPYNEQYF. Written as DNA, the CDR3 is TGTGCCAGCAGTTTATTGGGGACAGGACCATACAATGAGCAGTACTTC.

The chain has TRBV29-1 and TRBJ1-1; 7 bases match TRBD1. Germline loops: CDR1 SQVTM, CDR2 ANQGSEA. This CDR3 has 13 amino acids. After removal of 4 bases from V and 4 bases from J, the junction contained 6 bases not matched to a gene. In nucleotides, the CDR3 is TGCAGCGTTGCTCAGGGGGGTTTCACTGAAGCTTTCTTT. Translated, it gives CSVAQGGFTEAFF.

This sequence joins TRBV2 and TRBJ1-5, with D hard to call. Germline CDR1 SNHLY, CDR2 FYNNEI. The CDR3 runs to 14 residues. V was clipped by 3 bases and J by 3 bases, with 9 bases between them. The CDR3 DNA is TGTGCCAGCAGTGATAGGCAATACAATCAGCCCCAGCATTTT. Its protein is CASSDRQYNQPQHF. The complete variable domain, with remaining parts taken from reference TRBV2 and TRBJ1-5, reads EPEVTQTPSHQVTQMGQEVILRCVPISNHLYFYWYRQILGQKVEFLVSFYNNEISEKSEIFDDQFSVERPDGSNFTLKIRSTKLEDSAMYFCASSDRQYNQPQHFGDGTRLSIL.

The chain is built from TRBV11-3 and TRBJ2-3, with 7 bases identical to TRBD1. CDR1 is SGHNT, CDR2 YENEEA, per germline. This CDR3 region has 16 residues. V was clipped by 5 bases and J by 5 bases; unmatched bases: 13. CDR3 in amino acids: CASSQGQALTKDTQYF. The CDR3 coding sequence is TGTGCCAGCAGCCAAGGACAGGCCCTAACAAAAGATACGCAGTATTTT.

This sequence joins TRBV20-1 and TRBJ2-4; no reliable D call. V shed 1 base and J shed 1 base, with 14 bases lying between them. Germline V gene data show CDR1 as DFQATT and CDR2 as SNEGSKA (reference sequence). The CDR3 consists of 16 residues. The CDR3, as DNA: TGCAGTGCTAGAGGAACCGACGGTAGGGCCAAAAACATTCAGTACTTC. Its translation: CSARGTDGRAKNIQYF.

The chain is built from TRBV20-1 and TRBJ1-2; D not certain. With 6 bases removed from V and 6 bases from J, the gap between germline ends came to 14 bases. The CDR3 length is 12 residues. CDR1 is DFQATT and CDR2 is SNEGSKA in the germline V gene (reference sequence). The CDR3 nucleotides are TGCAGTGCCCACCGGGGTGGTGATGGCTACACCTTC. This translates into CSAHRGGDGYTF.

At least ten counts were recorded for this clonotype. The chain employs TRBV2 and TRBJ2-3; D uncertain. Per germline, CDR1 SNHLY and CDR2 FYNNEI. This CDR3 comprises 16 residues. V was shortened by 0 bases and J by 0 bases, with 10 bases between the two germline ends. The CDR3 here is CASSEAPPASTDTQYF. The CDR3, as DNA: TGTGCCAGCAGTGAAGCACCGCCAGCTAGCACAGATACGCAGTATTTT.

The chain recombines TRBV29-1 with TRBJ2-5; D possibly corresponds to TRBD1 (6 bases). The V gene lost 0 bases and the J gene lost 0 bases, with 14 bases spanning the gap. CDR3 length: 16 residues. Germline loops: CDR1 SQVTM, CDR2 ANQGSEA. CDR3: CSVEDDPGEYQETQYF. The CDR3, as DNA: TGCAGCGTTGAAGACGACCCAGGGGAGTACCAAGAGACCCAGTACTTC.

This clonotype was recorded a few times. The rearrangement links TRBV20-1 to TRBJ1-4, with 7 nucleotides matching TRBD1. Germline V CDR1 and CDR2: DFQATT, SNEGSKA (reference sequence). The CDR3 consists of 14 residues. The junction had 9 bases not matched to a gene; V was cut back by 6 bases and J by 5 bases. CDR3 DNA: TGCAGTGCCAGAACCGGGACAGACAATGAAAAACTGTTTTTT. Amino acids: CSARTGTDNEKLFF.

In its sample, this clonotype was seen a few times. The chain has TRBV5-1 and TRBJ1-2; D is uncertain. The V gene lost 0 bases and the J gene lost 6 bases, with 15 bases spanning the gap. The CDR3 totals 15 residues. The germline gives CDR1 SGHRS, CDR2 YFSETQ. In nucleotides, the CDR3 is TGCGCCAGCAGCTTGGTACCGCGGGCCGACCATGGCTACACCTTC. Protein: CASSLVPRADHGYTF. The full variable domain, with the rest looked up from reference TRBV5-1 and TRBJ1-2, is KAGVTQTPRYLIKTRGQQVTLSCSPISGHRSVSWYQQTPGQGLQFLFEYFSETQRNKGNFPGRFSGRQFSNSRSEMNVSTLELGDSALYLCASSLVPRADHGYTFGSGTRLTVV.